This T cell receptor (beta chain) was identified in a study of STAT3 mutations in large granular lymphocyte leukemia. General study results and limits: In T-cell large granular lymphocyte leukemia, about half of patients showed multiple immunodominant subclonotypes. Variable sampling intervals and differing treatment regimens complicated linking therapy response to TCR clonal burden changes.

TCRdb's table, derived via immunoSEQ multiplex PCR, lists solely in-frame clones and lacks some. The repertoire includes 37,000 or so clones, about 88% of them detected once, and roughly 0.4% sits in the top ten. The table lists this clone with a count of one. Its target is unknown. Trimming cost V 6 bases and J 5 bases; bases outside gene matches: 2. Germline V lookup: CDR1 MNHEY, CDR2 SVGAGI. The CDR3 extends over 14 amino acids. The clonotype was recovered from a human donor with T large granular lymphocyte leukemia. Some clones in this sample may be carry-over from other donors' samples. The chain is built from TRBV6-5 and TRBJ1-6; TRBD1 matches at 9 bases. Sequencing was carried out using PBMCs. The CDR3 sequence is CASRNRGHNSPLHF. The DNA for the CDR3 is TGTGCCAGCAGAAACAGGGGGCATAATTCACCCCTCCACTTT.